This T cell receptor beta chain was sequenced during a study of memory CD4+ T cells and cytomegalovirus serostatus. The sort gate was single viable CD3+CD4+CD8-CD45RO+ cells for memory CD4+ T cells. CMV serostatus came from serum IgG against pp150, pp28, p38, p52. CD4+ T cells were isolated by positive magnetic selection. Sequenced by immunoSEQ multiplex PCR; TCRdb stores in-frame clones only, minus some. The sample includes tens of thousands of clones, less than 80% of them seen just once. General study points: Median bootstrapped AUC for CMV status was just under 0.97 originally, about 0.9 US-trained.

The CDR3 has 12 residues. J was trimmed by 15 bases and V by 4 bases; bases with no gene match: 10. Germline V gene data show CDR1 as SGHKS and CDR2 as YYEKEE (reference sequence). A note on this clone: Its antigen is unidentified.

Sequenced material: memory CD4+ T cells from blood. The chain couples TRBV5-5 to TRBJ1-3; 7 nucleotides agree with TRBD1. This TCR was recovered from an adult in good health and CMV-seronegative. In DNA form, the CDR3 reads TGTGCCAGCAGCGCCCGACAGGGCCATCCATATTTT. Protein sequence: CASSARQGHPYF.